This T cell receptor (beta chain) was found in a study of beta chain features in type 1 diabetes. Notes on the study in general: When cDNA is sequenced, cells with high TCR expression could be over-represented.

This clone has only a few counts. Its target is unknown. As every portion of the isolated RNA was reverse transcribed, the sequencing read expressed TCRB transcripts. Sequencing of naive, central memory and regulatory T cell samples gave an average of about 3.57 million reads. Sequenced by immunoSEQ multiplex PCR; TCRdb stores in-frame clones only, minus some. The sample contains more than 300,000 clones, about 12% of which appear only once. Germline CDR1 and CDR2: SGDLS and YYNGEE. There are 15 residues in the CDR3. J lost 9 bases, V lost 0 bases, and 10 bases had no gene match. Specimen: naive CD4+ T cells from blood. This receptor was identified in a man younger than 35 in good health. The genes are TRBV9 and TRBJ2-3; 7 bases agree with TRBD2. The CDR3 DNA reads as TGTGCCAGCAGCGTAGACCCGTCTAGCGGCGGCACGCAGTATTTT. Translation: CASSVDPSSGGTQYF.